Listed below are T cell receptor beta chains from one sample, sequenced in a study of Graves' ophthalmopathy and Graves' hyperthyroidism. MiXCR, applied by TCRdb to the multiplex PCR reads, yields one record per CDR3 protein. The data contain about 400,000 distinct CDR3 sequences, 20% to 25% of them singletons. Sample: peripheral blood. The receptors shown here come from a woman aged 18-29 years with stable Graves' hyperthyroidism. The CDR3 runs from the conserved cysteine through the conserved F or W. A D gene is named only where the DNA matches it firmly. Clone size, where shown, is once, few, many, or a class for clones that have expanded.

v_call: TRBV4-2; j_call: TRBJ1-6; clone_size: few; d_call: NA; cdr3_nt: TGTGCCAGCAGCCAAGATCCTGACTATGAAAATTCACCCCTCCACTTT; cdr3_aa: CASSQDPDYENSPLHF
v_call: TRBV29-1; j_call: TRBJ1-2; clone_size: few; d_call: TRBD1; cdr3_nt: TGCAGCGTCCCGGGACAGGGATCCTATGGCTACACCTTC; cdr3_aa: CSVPGQGSYGYTF
v_call: TRBV7-2; j_call: TRBJ1-2; clone_size: many; d_call: NA; cdr3_nt: TGTGCCAGCAGCTTAGCCCTACAGGGCCGCGCTAACTATGGCTACACCTTC; cdr3_aa: CASSLALQGRANYGYTF
v_call: TRBV7-8; j_call: TRBJ2-7; clone_size: many; d_call: NA; cdr3_nt: TGTGCCAGCAGCCGACCTACTCCCGAGCAGTACTTC; cdr3_aa: CASSRPTPEQYF
v_call: TRBV29-1; j_call: TRBJ2-7; clone_size: NA; d_call: NA; cdr3_nt: TGCAGCGTTGAAAACAGGGTTGGCGAGCAGTACTTC; cdr3_aa: CSVENRVGEQYF
v_call: TRBV24-1; j_call: TRBJ2-2; clone_size: NA; d_call: TRBD1; cdr3_nt: TGTGCCACCAGGGACAGGGGTGACACCGGGGAGCTGTTTTTT; cdr3_aa: CATRDRGDTGELFF
v_call: TRBV7-3; j_call: TRBJ2-7; clone_size: few; d_call: NA; cdr3_nt: TGTGCCAGCAGCGCGTCCTCCGGGACATCCTACGAGCAGTACTTC; cdr3_aa: CASSASSGTSYEQYF
v_call: TRBV5-1; j_call: TRBJ2-5; clone_size: many; d_call: TRBD1; cdr3_nt: TGCGCCAGCAGCTTTTCCAGGGGGCCACGGGAGACCCAGTACTTC; cdr3_aa: CASSFSRGPRETQYF
v_call: TRBV4-2; j_call: TRBJ1-2; clone_size: many; d_call: NA; cdr3_nt: TGTGCCAGCAGCCCCAAATTGGGGGATGACTATGGCTACACCTTC; cdr3_aa: CASSPKLGDDYGYTF
v_call: TRBV2; j_call: TRBJ2-4; clone_size: NA; d_call: NA; cdr3_nt: TGTGCCAGCAGGGTGGCCCTAGCCAAAAACATTCAGTACTTC; cdr3_aa: CASRVALAKNIQYF
v_call: TRBV6-2/TRBV6-3; j_call: TRBJ1-2; clone_size: NA; d_call: NA; cdr3_nt: TGTGCCAGCACTAAGACAGGTCCTAACTATGGCTACACCTTC; cdr3_aa: CASTKTGPNYGYTF
v_call: TRBV5-8; j_call: TRBJ1-1; clone_size: many; d_call: NA; cdr3_nt: TGTGCCAGCAGAGGGGACTTCACGGGGAACACTGAAGCTTTCTTT; cdr3_aa: CASRGDFTGNTEAFF
v_call: TRBV2; j_call: TRBJ2-2; clone_size: few; d_call: TRBD2; cdr3_nt: TGTGCCAGCAGTAAAGGGGCGGGAGGGGTCGCCGGGGAGCTGTTTTTT; cdr3_aa: CASSKGAGGVAGELFF
v_call: TRBV20-1; j_call: TRBJ2-7; clone_size: many; d_call: NA; cdr3_nt: TGCAGTGCTACCCTACTCTACGAGCAGTACTTC; cdr3_aa: CSATLLYEQYF
v_call: TRBV6-5; j_call: TRBJ2-5; clone_size: few; d_call: TRBD1; cdr3_nt: TGTGCCAGCAGTTTCTATGCTTATTTAGGGACAGAAGAGACCCAGTACTTC; cdr3_aa: CASSFYAYLGTEETQYF
v_call: TRBV29-1; j_call: TRBJ2-5; clone_size: NA; d_call: TRBD1; cdr3_nt: TGCAGCGTTTGTCGGGACAGCTGGTGCCAAGAGACCCAGTACTTC; cdr3_aa: CSVCRDSWCQETQYF
v_call: TRBV20-1; j_call: TRBJ1-6; clone_size: NA; d_call: NA; cdr3_nt: TGCAGTGCCCCCCGGAGGGCGTCCGATAATTCACCCCTCCACTTT; cdr3_aa: CSAPRRASDNSPLHF
v_call: TRBV15; j_call: TRBJ2-2; clone_size: many; d_call: NA; cdr3_nt: TGTGCCACCAGCAGAGATTTGGGGGGCGGGGAGCTGTTTTTT; cdr3_aa: CATSRDLGGGELFF
v_call: TRBV4-1; j_call: TRBJ2-7; clone_size: NA; d_call: NA; cdr3_nt: TGCGCCAGCAGCGCCCGGGACCAATACTACGAGCAGTACTTC; cdr3_aa: CASSARDQYYEQYF
v_call: TRBV12-3/TRBV12-4; j_call: TRBJ2-7; clone_size: many; d_call: TRBD2; cdr3_nt: TGTGCCAGCAGTTCTGAGACTAGCGGCTACGAGCAGTACTTC; cdr3_aa: CASSSETSGYEQYF
v_call: TRBV4-1; j_call: TRBJ2-7; clone_size: many; d_call: NA; cdr3_nt: TGCGCCAGCAGCAGCCTAGGGCACGAGCAGTACTTC; cdr3_aa: CASSSLGHEQYF
v_call: TRBV20-1; j_call: TRBJ1-5; clone_size: many; d_call: NA; cdr3_nt: TGCAGTGCTAGACGACAGCTCAATCAGCCCCAGCATTTT; cdr3_aa: CSARRQLNQPQHF
v_call: TRBV29-1; j_call: TRBJ1-2; clone_size: many; d_call: NA; cdr3_nt: TGCAGCGTTGAGTATTACGAGGGCGTGGGGGGCTACACCTTC; cdr3_aa: CSVEYYEGVGGYTF
v_call: TRBV30; j_call: TRBJ2-4; clone_size: NA; d_call: NA; cdr3_nt: TGTGCCTGGACCCTGAGAGCTAAAAACATTCAGTACTTC; cdr3_aa: CAWTLRAKNIQYF
v_call: TRBV19; j_call: TRBJ1-2; clone_size: many; d_call: TRBD1; cdr3_nt: TGTGCCAGTAAATCATACGGGACAGGACCTAACTATGGCTACACCTTC; cdr3_aa: CASKSYGTGPNYGYTF
v_call: TRBV7-2; j_call: TRBJ1-6; clone_size: NA; d_call: NA; cdr3_nt: TGTGCCAGCAGCCTGAACGTTGGGTCACCCCTCCACTTT; cdr3_aa: CASSLNVGSPLHF
v_call: TRBV28; j_call: TRBJ1-2; clone_size: many; d_call: NA; cdr3_nt: TGTGCCAGCAGGAGTGGGAACTATGGCTACACCTTC; cdr3_aa: CASRSGNYGYTF
v_call: TRBV6-2/TRBV6-3; j_call: TRBJ1-2; clone_size: many; d_call: NA; cdr3_nt: TGTGCCAGCAGCACTTGGGCCAGCGAGAAGGACTATGGCTACACCTTC; cdr3_aa: CASSTWASEKDYGYTF
v_call: TRBV20-1; j_call: TRBJ1-2; clone_size: many; d_call: TRBD1; cdr3_nt: TGCAGTGCTAGTAGGACAGGGGGGGCTGTAGGTGGCTACACCTTC; cdr3_aa: CSASRTGGAVGGYTF
v_call: TRBV7-9; j_call: TRBJ2-5; clone_size: NA; d_call: TRBD2; cdr3_nt: TGTGCCAGCAGCCAGACCGGACTAGCGGAGACCCAGTACTTC; cdr3_aa: CASSQTGLAETQYF
v_call: TRBV20-1; j_call: TRBJ1-3; clone_size: many; d_call: NA; cdr3_nt: TGCAGTGCTAGGCCGCTAACGGGAAACACCATATATTTT; cdr3_aa: CSARPLTGNTIYF
v_call: TRBV7-9; j_call: TRBJ2-7; clone_size: many; d_call: TRBD1; cdr3_nt: TGTGCCAGCAGCTCACAGCGGACAGGTCCCTACGAGCAGTACTTC; cdr3_aa: CASSSQRTGPYEQYF
v_call: TRBV28; j_call: TRBJ2-6; clone_size: many; d_call: TRBD1; cdr3_nt: TGTGCCAGCAGTTTATGGGGGACAGGGCCCCGCGGGGCCAACGTCCTGACTTTC; cdr3_aa: CASSLWGTGPRGANVLTF
v_call: TRBV7-3; j_call: TRBJ2-7; clone_size: many; d_call: TRBD1; cdr3_nt: TGTGCCAGCAGCCGTGGACAGGCTCCCTACGAGCAGTACTTC; cdr3_aa: CASSRGQAPYEQYF
v_call: TRBV20-1; j_call: TRBJ2-7; clone_size: many; d_call: TRBD1; cdr3_nt: TGCAGTGCCCCAAGGGGCAGGGGGTCCTACGAGCAGTACTTC; cdr3_aa: CSAPRGRGSYEQYF
v_call: TRBV28; j_call: TRBJ2-2; clone_size: many; d_call: NA; cdr3_nt: TGTGCCAGCAATCAGGACACCGGGGAGCTGTTTTTT; cdr3_aa: CASNQDTGELFF
v_call: TRBV5-1; j_call: TRBJ2-5; clone_size: many; d_call: NA; cdr3_nt: TGCGCCAGCAGCTTGGTCCTTTCACTAGGACGGGAGACCCAGTACTTC; cdr3_aa: CASSLVLSLGRETQYF
v_call: TRBV12-3/TRBV12-4; j_call: TRBJ2-7; clone_size: NA; d_call: NA; cdr3_nt: TGTGCCAGCAGTTCCGCCGACATCCCCTACGAGCAGTACTTC; cdr3_aa: CASSSADIPYEQYF
v_call: TRBV6-1; j_call: TRBJ2-4; clone_size: many; d_call: NA; cdr3_nt: TGTGCCAGCAGTGGGTTAGCGAGGGCCAAAAACATTCAGTACTTC; cdr3_aa: CASSGLARAKNIQYF
v_call: TRBV28; j_call: TRBJ1-2; clone_size: few; d_call: NA; cdr3_nt: TGTGCCGCGGGGGGGGCGCTGGACTATGGCTACACCTTC; cdr3_aa: CAAGGALDYGYTF
v_call: TRBV12-3/TRBV12-4; j_call: TRBJ2-6; clone_size: NA; d_call: NA; cdr3_nt: TGTGCCAGCTCATGGGCAGTGGCCAACGTCCTGACTTTC; cdr3_aa: CASSWAVANVLTF
v_call: TRBV7-9; j_call: TRBJ2-4; clone_size: NA; d_call: TRBD2; cdr3_nt: TGTGCCAGCAGCGGTAGCGGGAGGGAGAACATTCAGTACTTC; cdr3_aa: CASSGSGRENIQYF